Below are 8 T cell receptor beta chains sequenced from a single sample in a study of CD8 T cells in ankylosing spondylitis. TCRdb analysed the 5' RACE reads with MiXCR anew, one entry per CDR3 protein. The table has some 270,000 distinct CDR3 sequences, roughly a third seen once; the top ten hold around 4.5%. The sequenced sample consisted of blood, either unsorted or a sorted T cell fraction (not recorded which). The source is a male donor with ankylosing spondylitis or in good health (not recorded which).

CDR3 sequence reads: CASSYNSGGAVDTQYF. The CDR3, as DNA: TGCGCCAGCAGCTATAATAGCGGGGGGGCCGTAGATACGCAGTATTTT. This chain links TRBV5-1 with TRBJ2-3, with 11 bases lining up with TRBD2. The CDR3 spans 16 residues. Per the germline V gene, CDR1 is SGHRS and CDR2 is YFSETQ. Trimming cost V 3 bases and J 5 bases; bases outside gene matches: 8.

The chain couples TRBV4-2 to TRBJ1-2; 7 bases are shared with TRBD1. CDR1 and CDR2 from the germline V gene are LGHNA and YNFKEQ. Trimming took 3 bases from V and 9 from J; bases not matched to a gene: 13. This CDR3 region has 15 residues. The CDR3 nucleotides are TGTGCCAGCAGCCACCGCCCCCGGCAGGGGGTTAGCTACACCTTC. It translates to CASSHRPRQGVSYTF.

Comment on this clonotype: A much larger clone sits a single nucleotide away, making a read error possible. This chain connects TRBV6-1 to TRBJ1-5, with D perhaps TRBD1 (6 bases). V lost 8 bases and J lost 0, with 14 bases in between. The CDR3 sequence is 15 residues long. Germline V gives CDR1 MNHNS, CDR2 SASEGT. The CDR3 region has the DNA TGTGCCAGCGGAGAGGACAGAGATAGCAATCAGCCCCAGCATTTT. Translating it yields CASGEDRDSNQPQHF.

J is TRBJ2-1 and V is TRBV12-3 or TRBV12-4; D uncertain. The germline V and J ends were trimmed by 5 bases and 15 bases, with 14 bases remaining between them. This CDR3 contains 11 residues. In DNA form, the CDR3 reads TGTGCCAGCAGTCCGAGTTTAGATCTGTTCTTC. This encodes CASSPSLDLFF.

V usage is TRBV2 and J usage is TRBJ2-7, with D perhaps TRBD2 (5 bases). Trimming shortened V by 7 bases and J by 4 bases, and 20 bases separated the two germline ends. Germline loops: CDR1 SNHLY, CDR2 FYNNEI. This CDR3 is built from 15 residues. CDR3 residues: CASNSPAGGGYEQYF. Written as DNA, the CDR3 is TGTGCCAGCAATTCCCCGGCGGGCGGAGGATACGAGCAGTACTTC.

This clonotype was counted only a few times. This chain links TRBV20-1 with TRBJ1-5, with no clear D. V lost 8 bases and J lost 3, with 11 bases in between. From germline, CDR1 is DFQATT and CDR2 SNEGSKA (reference sequence). The CDR3 runs 12 residues. The CDR3 nucleotides are TGCAGTCTAGCCAGGAACAATCAGCCCCAGCATTTT. Its translation: CSLARNNQPQHF.

This clonotype was seen a few times. V gene TRBV27 combines with J gene TRBJ2-3; TRBD1 might be the D (5 bases). The CDR3 sequence is 15 residues long. V dropped 7 bases and J dropped 5 bases, with 19 bases sitting between them. In germline, CDR1 is MNHEY, CDR2 SMNVEV (reference sequence). DNA for the CDR3: TGTGCCAGCACCCCAAGGTGGGGCCCGGAAGATACGCAGTATTTT. Translating it yields CASTPRWGPEDTQYF.

The chain's CDR3 is CSVEILNYGYTF. The DNA for the CDR3 is TGCAGCGTTGAGATACTAAACTATGGCTACACCTTC. V gene TRBV29-1 combines with J gene TRBJ1-2; D call uncertain. V was clipped by 3 bases and J by 2 bases, with 7 bases between them. Germline loops: CDR1 SQVTM, CDR2 ANQGSEA. CDR3 length equals 12 residues.